The 10 T cell receptor beta chains below were found in one sample sequenced in a study of blood T cell repertoires in COVID-19. Sequenced by immunoSEQ multiplex PCR; TCRdb stores in-frame clones only, minus some. The sample includes over 110,000 clones, approximately 80% of them seen just once. The material sequenced was PBMCs or T cells enriched from blood (not recorded which). All receptors derive from a man between 45 and 60 years old in a cohort exposed to, infected with or recovered from COVID-19 (not recorded which).

Of note for this clone: This sample also contains other DNA sequences that code for the same CDR3. V and J are TRBV19 and TRBJ1-5; 8 nucleotides line up with TRBD1. This CDR3 has 16 residues. V shed 4 bases and J 0 bases; nucleotides not matched to a gene: 5. The germline V gene encodes CDR1 LNHDA and CDR2 SQIVND (reference sequence). In DNA, the CDR3 is TGTGCCAGTAGTACTTCCGGGACAGGTAGCAATCAGCCCCAGCATTTT. It codes for CASSTSGTGSNQPQHF.

The V call is TRBV24-1, the J call TRBJ2-1; TRBD2 might be the D (5 bases). Germline loops: CDR1 KGHDR, CDR2 SFDVKD. This CDR3 is built from 11 residues. V lost 6 bases to trimming and J lost 8 bases, with 7 bases between them. CDR3 sequence reads: CATSLLDEQFF. In DNA form, the CDR3 reads TGTGCCACCAGTTTACTAGATGAGCAGTTCTTC.

This clone occurred once. The chain has TRBV7-2 and TRBJ2-1; 7 bases are a match to TRBD1. Looked up from germline, CDR1 is SGHTA and CDR2 is FQGNSA. V was pared by 5 bases and J by 5 bases, with 12 bases of the junction left unmatched. The CDR3 spans 16 residues. For the CDR3, the DNA is TGTGCCAGCAGCACTCACAGCTCCGGGACAGACAATGAGCAGTTCTTC. This codes for CASSTHSSGTDNEQFF.

The rearrangement links TRBV28 to TRBJ2-2, with D unresolved. V shed 6 bases and J shed 0 bases, with 5 bases lying between them. There are 13 residues in the CDR3. The germline V gene encodes CDR1 MDHEN and CDR2 SYDVKM. CDR3 in DNA: TGTGCCAGCAGCCTTCCGAACACCGGGGAGCTGTTTTTT. Its protein is CASSLPNTGELFF.

The V and J genes are TRBV7-2 and TRBJ1-2; TRBD1 matches at 8 bases. The CDR3 is 15 amino acids. Germline V lookup: CDR1 SGHTA, CDR2 FQGNSA. V was pared by 1 base and J by 3 bases, with 4 bases of the junction left unmatched. The CDR3 DNA reads TGTGCCAGCAGCTTAGTGGCAGGGGGCGACTATGGCTACACCTTC. It codes for CASSLVAGGDYGYTF. Supplemented by reference TRBV7-2 and TRBJ1-2, the full variable domain reads GAGVSQSPSNKVTEKGKDVELRCDPISGHTALYWYRQSLGQGLEFLIYFQGNSAPDKSGLPSDRFSAERTGGSVSTLTIQRTQQEDSAVYLCASSLVAGGDYGYTFGSGTRLTVV.

CDR3 DNA sequence: TGTGCCAGCAGCTATGTTGAAGGGAGTTCACCCCTCCACTTT. This sequence encodes CASSYVEGSSPLHF. This chain uses TRBV7-2 with TRBJ1-6, with D unresolved. The CDR3 length is 14 residues. Germline V gives CDR1 SGHTA, CDR2 FQGNSA. With 4 bases removed from V and 9 bases from J, the gap between germline ends came to 13 bases.

In this sample, this clone turned up once. This rearrangement joins TRBV7-3 to TRBJ2-3; 8 bases are a match to TRBD1. V dropped 2 bases and J dropped 1; count of bases not matched to a gene: 17. Germline V lookup: CDR1 SGHTA, CDR2 FQGTGA. There are 20 residues in the CDR3. CDR3 region: CASSLPPETGAQGGTDTQYF. The CDR3 DNA sequence: TGTGCCAGCAGCTTACCCCCAGAGACAGGGGCCCAGGGGGGCACAGATACGCAGTATTTT.

This chain joins TRBV7-2 and TRBJ1-1, with D tentatively TRBD1 (5 bases). The CDR3 consists of 14 residues. Germline CDR1 reads SGHTA; CDR2 reads FQGNSA. Trimming took off 5 bases at V and 4 bases at J, with 14 bases between the two ends. This CDR3 reads CASSTAQGSTEAFF. Written as DNA, the CDR3 is TGTGCCAGCAGCACCGCGCAGGGTTCCACTGAAGCTTTCTTT.

The chain is built from TRBV29-1 and TRBJ2-7, with D possibly TRBD1 on 6 matching bases. The V end lost 6 bases, the J end lost 1 base, and 16 bases lay between the germline ends. This CDR3 region has 14 residues. Germline assignment: CDR1 SQVTM and CDR2 ANQGSEA. CDR3 DNA sequence: TGCAGCGTCCATGGTTTGAGGGGGTCCTACGAGCAGTACTTC. Amino acid sequence: CSVHGLRGSYEQYF.

The rearrangement uses TRBV6-5 and TRBJ2-7, with 7 bases identical to TRBD1. The CDR3 is 12 residues long. Trimming cost V 8 bases and J 4 bases; bases outside gene matches: 5. The germline gives CDR1 MNHEY, CDR2 SVGAGI. The CDR3 region is CASPQGWYEQYF. The CDR3 region has the DNA TGTGCCAGCCCACAGGGGTGGTACGAGCAGTACTTC.